The 9 T cell receptor beta chains presented below share a single source sample, sequenced in a study of blood T cell repertoires in COVID-19 (dated by TCRdb to about 2020). Libraries were built with the immunoSEQ multiplex PCR assay. The table comes from immuneACCESS by way of TCRdb, which keeps in-frame sequences with V and J called. Part of the clones is missing from these tables; in studies checked, under half for an unresolved V gene and the rest for unknown reasons. In all, the sample holds roughly 180,000 clones, and 83% of those were seen once. 3.5% to 5% of the sample rests with the top ten. Material: PBMCs or T cells enriched from blood (not recorded which). The receptors originated from a woman aged 45-59 years who had recovered from COVID-19.

This clone showed up just a few times. The genes are TRBV9 and TRBJ1-2; TRBD1 matches at 8 bases. Trimming removed 0 bases from V and 4 bases from J; junction bases left unmatched: 8. There are 16 residues in the CDR3. Germline assignment: CDR1 SGDLS and CDR2 YYNGEE. The CDR3 DNA sequence: TGTGCCAGCAGCGTAGGTTGGCAGGGGGCCGGCTATGGCTACACCTTC. Its protein product is CASSVGWQGAGYGYTF.

This clone was found once. The gene calls are TRBV6-5 and TRBJ2-3; 13 nucleotides agree with TRBD2. The CDR3 is made up of 15 amino acids. V was pared by 7 bases and J by 10 bases, with 11 bases of the junction left unmatched. Germline V gene lookup returns CDR1 MNHEY and CDR2 SVGAGI. The DNA of the CDR3 is TGTGCCAGCAACCTACGGGGGACTAGCGGGATGGCGCAGTATTTT. Residues: CASNLRGTSGMAQYF.

V gene TRBV7-9 combines with J gene TRBJ1-1; D gene unclear. With 1 base removed from V and 8 bases from J, the gap between germline ends came to 5 bases. CDR3 length equals 11 residues. The germline V gene has CDR1 SEHNR and CDR2 FQNEAQ (reference sequence). The CDR3 loop is CASSLVAEAFF. Here the CDR3 DNA reads TGTGCCAGCAGCTTAGTAGCCGAAGCTTTCTTT.

The CDR3 DNA sequence: TGTGCCAGCAGCTTCCGGAGGACTAGCGGGAGCCCCGAGCAGTACGTC. This gives the protein CASSFRRTSGSPEQYV. The gene calls are TRBV5-6 and TRBJ2-7; TRBD2 agrees at 13 bases. CDR1 and CDR2 from the germline V gene are SGHDT and YYEEEE. This CDR3 comprises 16 residues. The ends lost 2 bases at V and 6 bases at J; junction bases unmatched: 8.

The rearrangement joins TRBV27 to TRBJ1-2; D is perhaps TRBD1 (5 bases). Germline V gene sequence: CDR1 MNHEY, CDR2 SMNVEV (reference sequence). The V and J ends lost 5 bases and 0 bases respectively, with 16 bases between them. The CDR3 has 16 amino acids. DNA of the CDR3: TGTGCCAGCAGTCCTCAGGGTGGTGGGTCTAACTATGGCTACACCTTC. Amino acids: CASSPQGGGSNYGYTF.

The chain employs TRBV28 and TRBJ2-3; 8 bases match TRBD1. Germline assignment: CDR1 MDHEN and CDR2 SYDVKM. The V and J ends lost 5 bases and 4 bases, in that order; junction bases with no gene match: 11. The CDR3 runs 16 residues. The CDR3 spells CASSGWTGNGADTQYF. The CDR3 coding sequence is TGTGCCAGCAGTGGATGGACAGGGAATGGGGCAGATACGCAGTATTTT.

This clone has only one observation. CDR3 nucleotide sequence: TGTGCCAGCAGTCCGAGCGGGAGGGCCAGAGAGACCCAGTACTTC. Translation: CASSPSGRARETQYF. This sequence joins TRBV6-2 or TRBV6-3 and TRBJ2-5, with 10 nucleotides matching TRBD2. CDR3 length equals 15 residues. In germline, CDR1 is MNHEY, CDR2 SVGEGT. V shed 5 bases, J shed 4 bases, and the junction held 7 bases outside the gene matches.

This chain uses TRBV30 with TRBJ1-5, with D unresolved. Trimming took 0 bases from V and 5 from J, leaving 8 bases between them. Germline V gene sequence: CDR1 GTSNPN, CDR2 SVGIG (reference sequence). The CDR3 loop spans 13 amino acids. The CDR3: CAWSVKGDQPQHF. The CDR3 nucleotides are TGTGCCTGGAGTGTCAAGGGAGATCAGCCCCAGCATTTT.

The chain links TRBV2 to TRBJ1-2; 11 nucleotides match TRBD1. After removal of 4 bases from V and 3 bases from J, the junction contained 7 bases not matched to a gene. Germline CDR1 reads SNHLY; CDR2 reads FYNNEI. CDR3 size: 16 residues. CDR3 in DNA: TGTGCCAGCAGTGCAGCCGGGACAGGGGGACACTATGGCTACACCTTC. Amino acid sequence: CASSAAGTGGHYGYTF.